This paragraph covers one TCR beta chain sequence. The specificity of this receptor is unknown. No much larger clone exists at a distance of one base, and base qualities are not known. These data belong to a study of blood T cells in healthy people across ages (dated by TCRdb to the mid-2010s). Study-level background: Template switching captured roughly one uniquely barcoded TCR beta cDNA molecule per two T cells in model experiments. Using the same blood draw, the study looked at two additional independent replicas of 1 million unique cDNA reads for two donors, one aged 18 to 30 and the other aged 80 or older. Four age groups were formed from the donors: young (average roughly 16 years), middle-aged (approximately 39), aged (about 62) and long-lived (around 82). To track age-related changes in TCR beta repertoire diversity, the study relied on deep sequencing normalized with unique cDNA molecular identifiers. To avoid experimental bias, donors of different ages were randomly spread across the sequencing lanes. What the work shows at the level of the full study, not this receptor alone: Compared with the aged group, the long-lived group had more naive CD4+ T cells, fewer expanded clones and increased TCR diversity, suggesting age selection. As age increased, observed TCR beta diversity per million T cells dropped in a roughly linear way, and a significant reduction was already evident by age about 40. Observed TCR beta diversity correlated strongly with the percentage of naive T cells measured by flow cytometry. Because the CMV infection status of the donors was unknown, age-related changes in expanded clonotypes may potentially have been confounded. Bulk unsorted PBMC profiling prevented conclusive comparison of naive and antigen-experienced compartments. Total diversity estimates from one million sequenced T cells were considered lower bounds and underestimates.

The library was made by 5' RACE. TCRdb shows the sequencer as Illumina HiSeq 2500. A second PCR of roughly 7 to 11 cycles was performed with a sample-barcoded 5' primer and a J-beta primer mix. A unique molecular identifier was introduced onto each TCR beta cDNA molecule by a template-switch 5' adaptor carrying 12 random nucleotides. At least 2.5 million CDR3-containing paired-end reads were obtained from each sample. First-strand cDNA synthesis was performed from all RNA using the Mint cDNA synthesis kit, with priming by a TRBC-specific oligonucleotide. After uracil-DNA glycosylase treatment, a first 18-cycle PCR used universal primers M1SS and BC2_uni_R on all cDNA. On the study's bioinformatics: Each sample was normalized by randomly selecting 1 million high-quality reads, each carrying a distinct molecular identifier. Reads with shared molecular identifiers were discarded instead of being binned into consensus sequences. MiTCR, with a Q25 quality threshold and the strictest error-elimination algorithm, was used for CDR3 identification, clonotype clustering and error correction. A nonparametric unseen species model with Euler transformation was used to estimate a lower bound on total TCR beta diversity. TCRdb took the public reads, trimmed them with fastp at Q25, ran MiXCR for clone calling and kept in-frame beta chains. Each CDR3 protein gets just one entry, which takes the most common genes and DNA from the rows behind it. The V and J calls and clone size are TCRdb's, not the authors'. The sample contains around 1.5 million distinct CDR3 sequences, roughly 32% of them found a single time. The ten largest clones represent around 11% of the sample.

From the cysteine up to the phenylalanine, the CDR3 has a length of 15 residues. CDR3 DNA is the only sequence kept; it has 45 bases, read in frame from the first base. Based on the germline V gene, the CDR1 and CDR2 sequences are SGHRS and YFSETQ. Trimming removed 2 bases from V and 11 bases from J, leaving 22 bases between the germline ends. Donors were 39 systemically healthy Caucasian individuals from Russia aged roughly 6 to 100 years. Each donor gave roughly 9 milliliters of peripheral blood, drawn into EDTA-treated Vacutainer tubes. Ficoll-Paque density-gradient centrifugation was used to isolate PBMCs, with at least 6.5 million per sample. Trizol reagent was used to extract total RNA from PBMCs, with at least 5 micrograms per sample. Naive CD45RAhigh/CD27high T cell percentages were measured by flow cytometry on a PBMC aliquot from every donor.

Recombination joined TRBV5-1 with TRBJ2-5; a weak D assignment points to TRBD2 (7 bases agree). Sequences were obtained from blood. The origin of this receptor is a woman in her twenties or thirties in good health. The CDR3 reads as follows: CASSFWGGSYNEQYF. The DNA sequence reads TGCGCCAGCAGCTTCTGGGGGGGCTCCTACAATGAGCAGTACTTC.